This TCR beta chain was recorded in a study of OX40 agonist ivuxolimab in advanced cancers. About the research overall: Patients were dosed intravenously with ivuxolimab at 0.01 to 10 mg/kg every 2 weeks.

The CDR3 contains 15 residues. The V gene's germline CDR1 is ENHRY and CDR2 SYGVKD. V lost 3 bases to trimming and J lost 5 bases; unmatched junction nucleotides: 6. Repertoires were generated with immunoSEQ multiplex PCR, while TCRdb's copy carries only in-frame clones and drops some. The sample has approximately 65,000 clones, roughly 89% seen once. Peripheral blood came from all dose cohorts at three timepoints. As for this clone: Its antigen remains unidentified.

General study findings and limits: Compared with CD4+, CD8+ T cells on average had more expanded clones.

This receptor was identified in an adult with an advanced solid tumor such as melanoma, head and neck, liver or kidney cancer. This sequence joins TRBV10-3 and TRBJ2-2; 7 nucleotides line up with TRBD2. The specimen comprised CD4+ or CD8+ T cells sorted from blood, sampled in a trial of the OX40 agonist ivuxolimab. CDR3 residues: CAISDVGGGTGELFF. The CDR3, as DNA: TGTGCCATCAGTGACGTCGGGGGAGGGACCGGGGAGCTGTTTTTT.